This T cell receptor beta chain was captured by sequencing in a study of tumor-infiltrating lymphocytes in localized non-small cell lung cancer. Study conclusions and caveats: Tumors had more T cell infiltration than uninvolved lung, per TCRbeta sequencing and CD3 counts.

On this clone itself: No antigen is known for it.

The assay was immunoSEQ multiplex PCR, and TCRdb's table has in-frame clones only and misses some. Among over 10,000 clones listed, approximately 81% were seen once. The TCR comes from a human donor with non-small cell lung cancer. Material: uninvolved lung tissue not adjacent to the tumor.

The CDR3 protein is CASSPTPDTQYF. CDR3 sequence (DNA): TGTGCCAGCAGTCCCACCCCAGATACGCAGTATTTT. V usage is TRBV27 and J usage is TRBJ2-3; unclear D gene. Trimming stripped 5 bases from V and 4 bases from J, with 7 bases between. Germline CDR1 reads MNHEY; CDR2 reads SMNVEV (reference sequence). The CDR3 spans 12 residues.